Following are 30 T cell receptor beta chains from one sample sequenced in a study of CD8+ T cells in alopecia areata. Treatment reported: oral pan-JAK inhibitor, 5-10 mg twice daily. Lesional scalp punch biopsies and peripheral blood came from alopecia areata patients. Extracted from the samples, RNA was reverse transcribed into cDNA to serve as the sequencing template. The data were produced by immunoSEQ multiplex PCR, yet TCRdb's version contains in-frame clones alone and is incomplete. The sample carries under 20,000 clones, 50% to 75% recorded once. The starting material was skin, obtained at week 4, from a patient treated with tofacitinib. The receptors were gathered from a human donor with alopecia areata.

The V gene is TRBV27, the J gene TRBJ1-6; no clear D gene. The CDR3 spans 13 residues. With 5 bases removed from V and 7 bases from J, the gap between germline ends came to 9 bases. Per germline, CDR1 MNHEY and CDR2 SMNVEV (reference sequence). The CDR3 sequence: CASSQSYNSPLHF. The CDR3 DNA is TGTGCCAGCAGTCAAAGTTACAATTCACCCCTCCACTTT.

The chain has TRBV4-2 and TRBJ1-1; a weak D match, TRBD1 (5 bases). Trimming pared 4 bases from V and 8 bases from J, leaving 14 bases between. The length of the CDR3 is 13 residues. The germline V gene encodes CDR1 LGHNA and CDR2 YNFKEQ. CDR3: CASSPPTVGEAFF. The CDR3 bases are TGTGCCAGCAGCCCCCCGACAGTAGGCGAAGCTTTCTTT.

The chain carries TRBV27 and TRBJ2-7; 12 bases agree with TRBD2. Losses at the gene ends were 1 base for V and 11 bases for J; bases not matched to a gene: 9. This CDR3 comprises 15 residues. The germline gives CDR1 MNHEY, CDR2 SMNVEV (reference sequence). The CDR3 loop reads CASSLYPLAGGREYF. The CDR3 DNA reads TGTGCCAGCAGTTTATACCCCCTAGCGGGGGGGCGAGAGTACTTC.

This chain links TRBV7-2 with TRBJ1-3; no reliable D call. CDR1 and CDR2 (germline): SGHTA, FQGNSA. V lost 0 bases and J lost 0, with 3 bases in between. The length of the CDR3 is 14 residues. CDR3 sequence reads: CASSLASSGNTIYF. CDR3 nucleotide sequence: TGTGCCAGCAGCTTAGCGAGCTCTGGAAACACCATATATTTT.

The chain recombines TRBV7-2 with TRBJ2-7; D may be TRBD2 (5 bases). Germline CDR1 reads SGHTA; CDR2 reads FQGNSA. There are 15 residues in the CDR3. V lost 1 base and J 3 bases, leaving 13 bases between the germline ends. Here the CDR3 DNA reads TGTGCCAGCAGCTTAGTTTCTGTGAGGGACTACGAGCAGTACTTC. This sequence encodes CASSLVSVRDYEQYF.

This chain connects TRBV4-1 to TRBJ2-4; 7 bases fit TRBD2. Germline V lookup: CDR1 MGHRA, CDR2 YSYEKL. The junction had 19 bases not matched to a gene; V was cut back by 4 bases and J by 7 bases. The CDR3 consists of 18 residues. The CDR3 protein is CASSLGVGQGLGGNIQYF. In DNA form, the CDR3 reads TGCGCCAGCAGCCTTGGGGTCGGGCAGGGTTTGGGAGGGAACATTCAGTACTTC.

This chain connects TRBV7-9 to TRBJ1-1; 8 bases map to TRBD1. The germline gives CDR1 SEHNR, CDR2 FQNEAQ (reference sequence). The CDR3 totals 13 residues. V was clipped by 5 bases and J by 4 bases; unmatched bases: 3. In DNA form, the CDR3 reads TGTGCCAGCAGCCTCACAGGGGGCACTGAAGCTTTCTTT. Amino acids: CASSLTGGTEAFF. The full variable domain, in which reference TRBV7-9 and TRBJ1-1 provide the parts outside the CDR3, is DTGVSQNPRHKITKRGQNVTFRCDPISEHNRLYWYRQTLGQGPEFLTYFQNEAQLEKSRLLSDRFSAERPKGSFSTLEIQRTEQGDSAMYLCASSLTGGTEAFFGQGTRLTVV.

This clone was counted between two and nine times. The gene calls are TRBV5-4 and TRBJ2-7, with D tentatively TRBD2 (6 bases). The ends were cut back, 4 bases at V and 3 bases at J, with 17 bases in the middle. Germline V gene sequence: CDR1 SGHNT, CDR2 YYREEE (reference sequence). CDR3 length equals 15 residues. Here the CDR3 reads CASSESGRPFYEQYF. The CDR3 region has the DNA TGTGCCAGCAGCGAAAGTGGGAGGCCCTTCTACGAGCAGTACTTC.

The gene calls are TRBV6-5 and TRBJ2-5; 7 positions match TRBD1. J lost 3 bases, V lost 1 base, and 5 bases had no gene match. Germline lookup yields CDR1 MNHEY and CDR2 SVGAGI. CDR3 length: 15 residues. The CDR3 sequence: CASSYWGQRKETQYF. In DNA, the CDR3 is TGTGCCAGCAGTTACTGGGGACAGAGAAAAGAGACCCAGTACTTC.

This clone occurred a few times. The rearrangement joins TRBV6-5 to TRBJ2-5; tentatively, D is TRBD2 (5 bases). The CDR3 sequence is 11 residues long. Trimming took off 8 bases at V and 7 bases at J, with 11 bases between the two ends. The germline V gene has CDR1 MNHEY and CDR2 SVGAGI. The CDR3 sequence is CASYSGGTQYF. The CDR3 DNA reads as TGTGCCAGCTACTCCGGAGGGACCCAGTACTTC.

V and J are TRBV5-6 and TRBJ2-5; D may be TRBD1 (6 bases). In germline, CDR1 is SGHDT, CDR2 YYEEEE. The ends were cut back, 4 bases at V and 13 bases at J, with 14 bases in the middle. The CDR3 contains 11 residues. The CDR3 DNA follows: TGTGCCAGCAGCCACAGGGTTGGGTGGTACTTC. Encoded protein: CASSHRVGWYF.

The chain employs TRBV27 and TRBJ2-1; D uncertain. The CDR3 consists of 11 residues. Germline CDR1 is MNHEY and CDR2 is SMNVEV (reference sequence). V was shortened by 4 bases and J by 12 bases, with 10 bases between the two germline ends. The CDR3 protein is CASSSGRMQFF. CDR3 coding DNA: TGTGCCAGCAGTTCTGGGCGGATGCAGTTCTTC.

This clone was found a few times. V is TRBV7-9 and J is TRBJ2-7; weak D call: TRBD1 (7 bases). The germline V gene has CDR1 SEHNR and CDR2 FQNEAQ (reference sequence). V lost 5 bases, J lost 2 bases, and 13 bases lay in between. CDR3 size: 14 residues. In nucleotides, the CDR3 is TGTGCCAGCAGCCGCGGGACAGCAACCTACGAGCAGTACTTC. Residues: CASSRGTATYEQYF.

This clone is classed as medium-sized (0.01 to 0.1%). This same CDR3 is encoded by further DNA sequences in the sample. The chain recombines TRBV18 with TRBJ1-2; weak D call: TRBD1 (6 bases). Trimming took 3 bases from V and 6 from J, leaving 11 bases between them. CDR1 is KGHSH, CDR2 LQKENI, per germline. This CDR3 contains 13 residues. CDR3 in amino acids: CASSPQGKDGYTF. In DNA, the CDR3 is TGTGCCAGCTCACCCCAGGGGAAAGATGGCTACACCTTC.

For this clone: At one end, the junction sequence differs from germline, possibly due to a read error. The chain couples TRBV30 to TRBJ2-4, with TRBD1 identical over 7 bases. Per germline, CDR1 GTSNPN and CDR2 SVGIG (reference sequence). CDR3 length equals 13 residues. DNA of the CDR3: TGTGCCTGGAGTGTAGAACAGGGGAATGGGGTGAACTTC. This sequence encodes CAWSVEQGNGVNF. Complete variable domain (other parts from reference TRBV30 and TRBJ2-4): SQTIHQWPATLVQPVGSPLSLECTVEGTSNPNLYWYRQAAGRGLQLLFYSVGIGQISSEVPQNLSASRPQDRQFILSSKKLLLSDSGFYLCAWSVEQGNGVNFGAGTRLSVL.

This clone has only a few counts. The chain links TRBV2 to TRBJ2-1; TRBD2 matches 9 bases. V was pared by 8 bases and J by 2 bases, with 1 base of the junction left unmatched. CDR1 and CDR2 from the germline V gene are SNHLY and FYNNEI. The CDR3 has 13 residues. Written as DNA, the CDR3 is TGTGCCAGCGGCGGGGGGGCCTACAATGAGCAGTTCTTC. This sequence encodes CASGGGAYNEQFF.

The CDR3 nucleotides read TGCAGTGCTAGTAGAGGCAATGAGCAGTTCTTC. This gives the protein CSASRGNEQFF. The gene calls are TRBV20-1 and TRBJ2-1, with D unclear. CDR3 size: 11 residues. V dropped 3 bases and J dropped 6 bases, with 6 bases sitting between them. Per germline, CDR1 DFQATT and CDR2 SNEGSKA (reference sequence).

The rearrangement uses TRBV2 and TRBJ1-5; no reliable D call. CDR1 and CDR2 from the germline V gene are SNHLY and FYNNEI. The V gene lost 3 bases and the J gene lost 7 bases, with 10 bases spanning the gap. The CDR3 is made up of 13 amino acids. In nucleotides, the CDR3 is TGTGCCAGCAGTGAGGGCCGTTTCCAGCCCCAGCATTTT. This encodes CASSEGRFQPQHF.

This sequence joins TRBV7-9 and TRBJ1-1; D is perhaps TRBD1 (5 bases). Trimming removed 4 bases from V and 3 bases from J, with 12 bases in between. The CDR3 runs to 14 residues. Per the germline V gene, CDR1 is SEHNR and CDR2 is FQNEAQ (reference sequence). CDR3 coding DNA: TGTGCCAGCAGCTCCCGCCGGGGGGACACTGAAGCTTTCTTT. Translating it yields CASSSRRGDTEAFF.

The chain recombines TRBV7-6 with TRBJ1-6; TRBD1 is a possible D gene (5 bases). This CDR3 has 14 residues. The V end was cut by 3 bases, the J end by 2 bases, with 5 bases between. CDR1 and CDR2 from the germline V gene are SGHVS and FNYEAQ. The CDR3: CASSLGAYNSPLHF. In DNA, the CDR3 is TGTGCCAGCAGCTTGGGGGCCTATAATTCACCCCTCCACTTT.

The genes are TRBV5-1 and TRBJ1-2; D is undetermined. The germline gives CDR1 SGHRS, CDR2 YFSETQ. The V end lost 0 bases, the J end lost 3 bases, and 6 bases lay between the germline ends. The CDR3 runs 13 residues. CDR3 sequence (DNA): TGCGCCAGCAGCTTGGAAGGCTACTATGGCTACACCTTC. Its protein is CASSLEGYYGYTF.

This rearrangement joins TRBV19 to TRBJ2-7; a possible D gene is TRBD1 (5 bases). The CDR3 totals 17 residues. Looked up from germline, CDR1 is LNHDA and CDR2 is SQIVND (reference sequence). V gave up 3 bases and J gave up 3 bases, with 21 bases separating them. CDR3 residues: CASSIQGQWRPIYEQYF. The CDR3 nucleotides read TGTGCCAGTAGTATTCAGGGCCAGTGGAGACCGATCTACGAGCAGTACTTC.

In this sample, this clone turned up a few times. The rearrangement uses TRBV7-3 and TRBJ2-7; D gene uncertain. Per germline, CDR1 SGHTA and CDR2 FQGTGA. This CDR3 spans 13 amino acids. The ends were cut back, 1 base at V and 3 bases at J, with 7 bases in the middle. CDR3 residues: CASSLIPYYEQYF. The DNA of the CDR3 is TGTGCCAGCAGCTTAATTCCATACTACGAGCAGTACTTC.

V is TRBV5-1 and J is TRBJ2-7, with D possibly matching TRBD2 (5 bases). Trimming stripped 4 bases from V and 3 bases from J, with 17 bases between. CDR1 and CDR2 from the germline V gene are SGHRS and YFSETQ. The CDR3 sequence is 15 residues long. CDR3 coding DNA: TGCGCCAGCAGCGCCTCGCAGAACGGAGGCTACGAGCAGTACTTC. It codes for CASSASQNGGYEQYF.

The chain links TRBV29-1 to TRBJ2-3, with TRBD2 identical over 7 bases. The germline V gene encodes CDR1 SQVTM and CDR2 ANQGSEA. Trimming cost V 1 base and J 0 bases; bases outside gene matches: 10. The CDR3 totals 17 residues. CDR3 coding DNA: TGCAGCGTTGAAGGTGGGAGGGGCGGTTCTAGCACAGATACGCAGTATTTT. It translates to CSVEGGRGGSSTDTQYF.

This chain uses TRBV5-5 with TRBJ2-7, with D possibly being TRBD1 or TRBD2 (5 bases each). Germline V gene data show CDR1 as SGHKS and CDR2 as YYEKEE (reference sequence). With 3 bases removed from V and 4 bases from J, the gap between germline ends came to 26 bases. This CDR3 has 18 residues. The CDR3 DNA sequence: TGTGCCAGCAGCTACTTTGCTCCTCCGGGACCGAGAATTTACGAGCAGTACTTC. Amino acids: CASSYFAPPGPRIYEQYF.

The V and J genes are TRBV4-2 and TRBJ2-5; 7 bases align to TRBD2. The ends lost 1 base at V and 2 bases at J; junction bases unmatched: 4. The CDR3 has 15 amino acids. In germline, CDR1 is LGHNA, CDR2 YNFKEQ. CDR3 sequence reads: CASSQVAGKQETQYF. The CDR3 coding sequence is TGTGCCAGCAGCCAAGTAGCGGGCAAGCAAGAGACCCAGTACTTC.

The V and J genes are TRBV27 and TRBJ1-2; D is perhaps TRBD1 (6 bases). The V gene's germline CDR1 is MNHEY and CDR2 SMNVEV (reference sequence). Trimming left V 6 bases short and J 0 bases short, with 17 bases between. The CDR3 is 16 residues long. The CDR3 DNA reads TGTGCCAGCAGCCAACAGGGATTTCCAGCTAACTATGGCTACACCTTC. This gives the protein CASSQQGFPANYGYTF.

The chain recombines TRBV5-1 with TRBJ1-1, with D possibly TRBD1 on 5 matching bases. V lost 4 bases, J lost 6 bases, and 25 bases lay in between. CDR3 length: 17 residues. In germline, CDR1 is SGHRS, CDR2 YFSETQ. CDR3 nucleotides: TGCGCCAGCAGCCTTTTCGGGGGTACAGCGGCCGGCTCTGAAGCTTTCTTT. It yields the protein CASSLFGGTAAGSEAFF.

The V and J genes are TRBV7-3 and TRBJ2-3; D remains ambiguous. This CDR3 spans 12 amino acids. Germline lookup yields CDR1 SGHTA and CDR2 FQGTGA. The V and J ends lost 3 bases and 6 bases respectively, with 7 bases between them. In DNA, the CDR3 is TGTGCCAGCAGCTTGGCATGGGATACGCAGTATTTT. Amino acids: CASSLAWDTQYF.